This T cell receptor (beta chain) was found in a study of blood T cell repertoires in COVID-19. Study-wide context: From the United States, Italy and Spain came samples of acute and convalescent COVID-19.

Donors were grouped by their self-reported clinical history. Trimming took 6 bases from V and 0 from J, leaving 14 bases between them. CDR3 length: 15 amino acids. Looked up from germline, CDR1 is MNHEY and CDR2 is SVGAGI. Profiled with immunoSEQ multiplex PCR; TCRdb holds only in-frame clones, not every one. Among about 360,000 clones listed, nearly 90% were seen once. This clone was found once. The sequencing sample was made of PBMCs or T cells enriched from blood (not recorded which). The origin of this receptor is a woman aged 40 to 50 with acute COVID-19. The V gene is TRBV6-5, the J gene TRBJ1-1; no definite D call. The DNA for the CDR3 is TGTGCCAGCAGGAGAAATGGGCTCTTGAACACTGAAGCTTTCTTT. Its translation: CASRRNGLLNTEAFF.